This T cell receptor beta chain is from a study of T cells in Graves' hyperthyroidism and ophthalmopathy. What was amplified from RNA transcripts were TCR beta CDR3 regions. TCR CDR3 regions were first amplified by RT-PCR with HTBI primers. Each CDR3 protein gets one entry after TCRdb re-called the multiplex PCR reads with MiXCR. The sample has over 650,000 distinct CDR3 sequences, approximately 16% seen once. This clonotype was counted at least ten times. Per germline, CDR1 MDHEN and CDR2 SYDVKM. The CDR3 loop spans 11 amino acids. Trimming took 6 bases from V and 7 from J, leaving 9 bases between them. Diagnosis relied on clinical symptoms, serum thyroxine and TRAb, thyroid ultrasound and orbital computed tomography.

Source material: blood. The source of this sequence is a young man with Graves' hyperthyroidism. V is TRBV28 and J is TRBJ1-1, with D maybe TRBD1 (5 bases). The CDR3 protein is CASSTGGEAFF. For the CDR3, the DNA is TGTGCCAGCAGCACCGGGGGTGAAGCTTTCTTT.